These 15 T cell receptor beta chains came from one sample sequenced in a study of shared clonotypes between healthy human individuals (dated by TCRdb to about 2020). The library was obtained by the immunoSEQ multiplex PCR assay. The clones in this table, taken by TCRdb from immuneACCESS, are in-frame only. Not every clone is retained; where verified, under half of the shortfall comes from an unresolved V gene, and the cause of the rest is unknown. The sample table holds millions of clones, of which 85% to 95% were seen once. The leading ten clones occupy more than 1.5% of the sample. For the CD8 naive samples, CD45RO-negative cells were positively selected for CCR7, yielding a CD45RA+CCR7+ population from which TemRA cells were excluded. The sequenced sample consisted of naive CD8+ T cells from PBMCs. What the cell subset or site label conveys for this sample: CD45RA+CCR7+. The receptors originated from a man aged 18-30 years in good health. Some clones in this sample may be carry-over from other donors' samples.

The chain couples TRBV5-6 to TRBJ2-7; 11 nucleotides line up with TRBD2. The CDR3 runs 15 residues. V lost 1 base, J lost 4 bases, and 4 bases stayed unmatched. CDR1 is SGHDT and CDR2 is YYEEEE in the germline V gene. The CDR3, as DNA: TGTGCCAGCAGCTTGACTAGCGGGAGATTTTACGAGCAGTACTTC. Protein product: CASSLTSGRFYEQYF.

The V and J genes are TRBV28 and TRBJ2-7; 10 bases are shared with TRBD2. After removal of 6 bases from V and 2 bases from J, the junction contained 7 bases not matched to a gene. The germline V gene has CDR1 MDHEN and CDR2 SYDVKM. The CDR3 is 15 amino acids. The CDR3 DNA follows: TGTGCCAGCAGCGGGGGACTAGCGTGGGCCTACGAGCAGTACTTC. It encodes CASSGGLAWAYEQYF.

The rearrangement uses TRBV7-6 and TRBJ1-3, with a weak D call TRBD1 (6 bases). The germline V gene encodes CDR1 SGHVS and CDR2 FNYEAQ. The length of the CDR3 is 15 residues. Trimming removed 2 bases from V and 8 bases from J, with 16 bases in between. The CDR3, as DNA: TGTGCCAGCAGCTTAAATACAGGGATTAGAGACACCATATATTTT. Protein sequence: CASSLNTGIRDTIYF.

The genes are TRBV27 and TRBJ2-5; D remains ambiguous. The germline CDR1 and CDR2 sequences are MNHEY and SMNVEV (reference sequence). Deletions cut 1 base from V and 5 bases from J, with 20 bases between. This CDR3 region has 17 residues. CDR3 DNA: TGTGCCAGCAGTTTATACGGTCCGGGCCGCAGCCGGGAGACCCAGTACTTC. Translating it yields CASSLYGPGRSRETQYF.

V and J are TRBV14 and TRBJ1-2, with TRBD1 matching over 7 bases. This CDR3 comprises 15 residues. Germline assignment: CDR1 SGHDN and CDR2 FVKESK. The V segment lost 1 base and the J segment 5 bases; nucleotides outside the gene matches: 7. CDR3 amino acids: CASSQGTGGFYGYTF. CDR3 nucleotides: TGTGCCAGCAGCCAAGGGACAGGAGGATTTTATGGCTACACCTTC.

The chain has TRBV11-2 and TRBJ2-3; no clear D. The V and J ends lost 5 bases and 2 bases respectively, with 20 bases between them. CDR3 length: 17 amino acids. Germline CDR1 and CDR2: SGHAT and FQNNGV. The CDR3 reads CASSPRLHRSYTDTQYF. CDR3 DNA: TGTGCCAGCAGCCCCCGGTTACACCGGTCCTACACAGATACGCAGTATTTT. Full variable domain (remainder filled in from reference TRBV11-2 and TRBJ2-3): EAGVAQSPRYKIIEKRQSVAFWCNPISGHATLYWYQQILGQGPKLLIQFQNNGVVDDSQLPKDRFSAERLKGVDSTLKIQPAKLEDSAVYLCASSPRLHRSYTDTQYFGPGTRLTVL.

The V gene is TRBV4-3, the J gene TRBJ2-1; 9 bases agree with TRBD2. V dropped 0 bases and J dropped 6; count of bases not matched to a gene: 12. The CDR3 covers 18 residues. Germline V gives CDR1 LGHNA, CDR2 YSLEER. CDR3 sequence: CASSQEASGRPSGNEQFF. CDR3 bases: TGCGCCAGCAGCCAAGAAGCCAGCGGGAGGCCCTCGGGCAATGAGCAGTTCTTC.

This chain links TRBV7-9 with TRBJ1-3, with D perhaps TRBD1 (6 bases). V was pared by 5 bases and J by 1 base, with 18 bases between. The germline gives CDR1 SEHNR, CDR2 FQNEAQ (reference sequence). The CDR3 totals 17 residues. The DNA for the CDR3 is TGTGCCAGCAGCCCCGCGGTTGACAGGACATCTGGAAACACCATATATTTT. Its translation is CASSPAVDRTSGNTIYF.

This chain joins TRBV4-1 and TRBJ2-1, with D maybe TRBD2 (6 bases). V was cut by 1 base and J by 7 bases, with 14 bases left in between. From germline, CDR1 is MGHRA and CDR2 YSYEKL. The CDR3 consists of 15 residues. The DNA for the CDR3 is TGCGCCAGCAGCCAAGTTGGGGGGTCAGGGAATGAGCAGTTCTTC. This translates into CASSQVGGSGNEQFF.

Here the CDR3 reads CASSFSGTGPRLGNQPQHF. Here the CDR3 DNA reads TGTGCCAGCAGTTTCTCCGGGACAGGGCCACGTCTAGGCAATCAGCCCCAGCATTTT. V and J are TRBV27 and TRBJ1-5, with TRBD1 matching over 9 bases. The ends lost 3 bases at V and 2 bases at J; junction bases unmatched: 14. The CDR3 has 19 residues. Germline V gene sequence: CDR1 MNHEY, CDR2 SMNVEV (reference sequence).

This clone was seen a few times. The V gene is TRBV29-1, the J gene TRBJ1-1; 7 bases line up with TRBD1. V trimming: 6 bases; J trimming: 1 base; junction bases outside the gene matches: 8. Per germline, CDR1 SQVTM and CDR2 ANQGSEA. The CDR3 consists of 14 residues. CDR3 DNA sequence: TGCAGCGTCGGAACCGGGACAGCGAACACTGAAGCTTTCTTT. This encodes CSVGTGTANTEAFF.

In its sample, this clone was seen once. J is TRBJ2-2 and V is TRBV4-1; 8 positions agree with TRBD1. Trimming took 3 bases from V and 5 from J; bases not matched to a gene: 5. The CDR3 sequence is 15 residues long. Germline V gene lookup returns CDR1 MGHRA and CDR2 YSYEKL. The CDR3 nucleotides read TGCGCCAGCAGCCAGAGGACAGGGTATACCGGGGAGCTGTTTTTT. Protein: CASSQRTGYTGELFF.

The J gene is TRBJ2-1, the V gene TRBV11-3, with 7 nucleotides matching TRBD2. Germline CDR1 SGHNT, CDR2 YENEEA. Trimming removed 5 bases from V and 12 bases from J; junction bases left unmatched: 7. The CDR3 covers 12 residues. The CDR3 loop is CASSPGPGGQFF. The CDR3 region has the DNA TGTGCCAGCAGCCCGGGGCCGGGGGGGCAGTTCTTC.

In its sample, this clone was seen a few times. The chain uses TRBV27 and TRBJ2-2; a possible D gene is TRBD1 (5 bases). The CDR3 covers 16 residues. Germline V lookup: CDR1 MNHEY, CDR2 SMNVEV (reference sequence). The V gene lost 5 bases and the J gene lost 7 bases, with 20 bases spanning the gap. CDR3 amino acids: CASSGDRVWGGGELFF. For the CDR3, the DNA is TGTGCCAGCAGTGGGGATAGAGTATGGGGCGGCGGGGAGCTGTTTTTT.

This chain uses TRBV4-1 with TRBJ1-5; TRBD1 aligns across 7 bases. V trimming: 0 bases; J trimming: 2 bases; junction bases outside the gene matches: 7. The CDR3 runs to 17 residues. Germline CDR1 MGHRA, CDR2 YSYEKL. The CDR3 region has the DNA TGCGCCAGCAGCCAAGATACAGGGGCAGTTGGCAATCAGCCCCAGCATTTT. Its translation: CASSQDTGAVGNQPQHF.